Below, one T cell receptor beta chain is given with its context. Its antigen is currently unknown. There are 18 residues in the CDR3. Germline CDR1 reads LGHNA; CDR2 reads YSLEER. V was pared by 1 base and J by 0 bases, with 3 bases of the junction left unmatched. This entry comes from a study of cytomegalovirus exposure and HLA in healthy donors. On the study more broadly: Most donors, more than 80% of 398 genotyped, fell in the Caucasian-associated ancestry cluster. Points from the study as a whole: Per a prior analysis, the majority of TCR beta V segments were productive roughly 87% or roughly 30% of the time. The CMV antigen specificity of a few CMV-associated chains was confirmed through in vitro analysis.

Researchers ran the PCR with 60 Vbeta and 13 Jbeta primers. TCRdb keeps only in-frame clones here, not all; method: immunoSEQ multiplex PCR. The table shows about 160,000 clones, with 70% to 85% occurring only once. The chain joins TRBV4-3 to TRBJ2-2, with TRBD2 matching 12 bases. This TCR was sampled from a man aged 40-50 years in good health and CMV-seronegative. The sequenced sample consisted of PBMCs. CDR3 DNA sequence: TGCGCCAGCAGCCAAGCGACTAGCGGGGGAACGAACACCGGGGAGCTGTTTTTT. Amino acid sequence: CASSQATSGGTNTGELFF.